What follows are 2 T cell receptor beta chains derived from one specimen sequenced in a study of blood T cell repertoires in COVID-19. TCRdb's copy holds only in-frame clones and misses some; the assay was immunoSEQ multiplex PCR. The sample lists around 140,000 clones; 75% to 90% were seen once. The sequenced material came from PBMCs or T cells enriched from blood (not recorded which). The receptors were sampled from a man aged 50 to 59 in a cohort exposed to, infected with or recovered from COVID-19 (not recorded which).

The chain links TRBV9 to TRBJ2-1, with D possibly matching TRBD1 (5 bases). The V end was cut by 6 bases, the J end by 5 bases, with 9 bases between. This CDR3 is built from 12 residues. Germline CDR1 SGDLS, CDR2 YYNGEE. In DNA, the CDR3 is TGTGCCAGCACCCGCAGGGACAATGAGCAGTTCTTC. It codes for CASTRRDNEQFF.

The chain is built from TRBV25-1 and TRBJ1-1; D is ambiguous. This CDR3 comprises 11 residues. V gave up 4 bases and J gave up 2 bases, with 2 bases separating them. Germline V CDR1 and CDR2: MGHDK, SYGVNS. This CDR3 is CASSANTEAFF. CDR3 sequence (DNA): TGTGCCAGCAGTGCTAACACTGAAGCTTTCTTT.